What follows describes a single TCR beta chain. The data derive from a study of blood T cell repertoires in COVID-19. Study at large: The United States, Italy and Spain were the sources of the acute and convalescent COVID-19 samples. T cells, B-cell-depleted T cells, or PBMCs provided the cDNA or gDNA that served as material.

CDR3 size: 15 residues. Germline V gene lookup returns CDR1 SQVTM and CDR2 ANQGSEA. The junction had 3 bases not matched to a gene; V was cut back by 0 bases and J by 2 bases. Methods used by the authors: Amplification from reference gene primers served as the basis for estimated nucleated cell counts. TCRdb's copy holds only in-frame clones and misses some; the assay was immunoSEQ multiplex PCR. V and J calls and clone size follow that table, whereas D and trimming were derived from the DNA. There are 25,000 or so clones in the sample; 65% to 90% occur only once, and around a sixth lies in the top ten.

The sample was peripheral blood. This chain connects TRBV29-1 to TRBJ1-2, with 10 bases matching TRBD1. This clonotype was sampled from a woman older than 75 with acute or convalescent COVID-19. The CDR3 nucleotides are TGCAGCGTTGAAGACTGGGGACAGGGGAACTATGGCTACACCTTC. This sequence encodes CSVEDWGQGNYGYTF.